A selection of T cell receptor beta chains follows, all from one sample in a study of technical replicates of blood from several donors. Data came from immunoSEQ multiplex PCR; TCRdb stores just in-frame clones and leaves some out. The data hold fewer than 90,000 clones, with roughly 94% observed a single time. Sequencing was done on a sample of T cells isolated from PBMCs. Source of these receptors: a human donor in good health. Both conserved end residues are part of each CDR3. A D gene is named only where the DNA matches it firmly. Not all rows give a size; the values are once, few, many and, for expanded clones, a class.

v_gene	j_gene	abundance	d_gene	CDR3aa	CDR3nt
TRBV9	TRBJ1-2	once	-	CASSVGQVHGYTF	TGTGCCAGCAGCGTAGGGCAGGTCCATGGCTACACCTTC
TRBV7-9	TRBJ1-1	once	-	CASSLWGGNTEAFF	TGTGCCAGCAGCTTATGGGGGGGGAACACTGAAGCTTTCTTT
TRBV11-1	TRBJ2-7	-	TRBD1	CASSRTGGSYEQYF	TGTGCCAGCAGTAGGACAGGAGGTTCCTACGAGCAGTACTTC
TRBV7-8	TRBJ2-3	-	TRBD2	CASSLDLAGGGDTQYF	TGTGCCAGCAGCTTAGACCTAGCGGGAGGTGGGGATACGCAGTATTTT
TRBV7-6	TRBJ2-2	-	-	CASSLVSGASAGELFF	TGTGCCAGCAGCTTAGTTTCTGGGGCTTCGGCCGGGGAGCTGTTTTTT
TRBV15	TRBJ1-3	-	-	CATSRDPLTAGNTIYF	TGTGCCACCAGCAGAGACCCGTTGACTGCCGGAAACACCATATATTTT
TRBV5-1	TRBJ2-3	-	TRBD1	CASRGQGSSDTQYF	TGCGCCAGCAGGGGACAGGGGAGTTCAGATACGCAGTATTTT
TRBV10-3	TRBJ2-7	-	TRBD2	CAIRTSGSIYEQYF	TGTGCCATCAGGACTAGCGGGAGTATCTACGAGCAGTACTTC
TRBV7-2	TRBJ2-7	once	TRBD2	CASSLGGTSYEQYF	TGTGCCAGCAGCTTAGGTGGGACTAGCTACGAGCAGTACTTC
TRBV2	TRBJ1-1	-	TRBD1	CASSVNRGVHTEAFF	TGTGCCAGCAGTGTGAACAGGGGGGTCCACACTGAAGCTTTCTTT
TRBV6-5	TRBJ2-1	-	TRBD2	CASSYSSGGDEQFF	TGTGCCAGCAGTTATAGTAGTGGGGGGGATGAGCAGTTCTTC
TRBV11-3	TRBJ2-4	-	TRBD2	CASSLSGGLNIQYF	TGTGCCAGCAGCTTAAGCGGGGGGCTAAACATTCAGTACTTC
TRBV4-1	TRBJ2-7	-	TRBD2	CASSLLAGASYEQYF	TGCGCCAGCAGCCTCCTAGCGGGGGCTTCCTACGAGCAGTACTTC
TRBV6-6	TRBJ1-5	-	-	CASSTNRDSQPQHF	TGTGCCAGCAGTACCAACAGGGATTCTCAGCCCCAGCATTTT
TRBV6-1	TRBJ2-5	-	TRBD2	CASIDPGLEAWYF	TGTGCCAGCATCGACCCGGGACTAGAGGCTTGGTACTTC
TRBV12-5	TRBJ2-5	-	TRBD1	CASGLTTTGTFSQETQYF	TGTGCTAGTGGTTTGACGACGACAGGGACATTTTCTCAAGAGACCCAGTACTTC
TRBV4-1	TRBJ1-2	-	TRBD1	CASSQKPGQLFYGYTF	TGCGCCAGCAGCCAAAAACCGGGACAGTTATTCTATGGCTACACCTTC
TRBV5-1	TRBJ2-1	-	TRBD2	CASSGGIAREGHNEQFF	TGCGCCAGCAGCGGCGGGATAGCTCGGGAGGGCCACAATGAGCAGTTCTTC
TRBV5-4	TRBJ2-1	-	TRBD1	CASSEGTGTKIYNEQFF	TGTGCCAGCAGCGAAGGGACAGGGACAAAAATTTACAATGAGCAGTTCTTC
TRBV11-2	TRBJ2-5	-	-	CASSLDMADLWGTQYF	TGTGCCAGCAGCTTAGATATGGCGGACTTATGGGGGACCCAGTACTTC
TRBV28	TRBJ1-1	once	-	CASSSPALQPEGTFF	TGTGCCAGCAGTTCTCCCGCACTCCAACCCGAGGGAACTTTCTTT
TRBV30	TRBJ2-5	-	TRBD2	CAWSAERGAGTQYF	TGTGCCTGGAGCGCGGAGCGGGGCGCAGGGACCCAGTACTTC
TRBV2	TRBJ1-2	-	-	CASSEFGGDLYGYTF	TGTGCCAGCAGTGAGTTCGGAGGGGACCTCTATGGCTACACCTTC
TRBV7-2	TRBJ2-6	-	TRBD2	CASSSGGSGANVLTF	TGTGCCAGCAGCTCGGGGGGTTCTGGGGCCAACGTCCTGACTTTC
TRBV28	TRBJ2-3	-	TRBD1	CASRITGGRYSGTDTQYF	TGTGCCAGCAGGATAACAGGGGGGCGTTATTCTGGCACAGATACGCAGTATTTT
TRBV28	TRBJ2-7	-	TRBD1	CASRDGTDPYEQYF	TGTGCCAGCAGAGATGGGACAGACCCCTACGAGCAGTACTTC
TRBV5-1	TRBJ2-5	few	-	CASSLGRAGRQETQYF	TGCGCCAGCAGCTTGGGAAGGGCGGGACGGCAAGAGACCCAGTACTTC
TRBV19	TRBJ1-5	-	-	CASSSRDSNQPQHF	TGTGCCAGTAGTAGCAGGGATAGCAATCAGCCCCAGCATTTT
TRBV5-1	TRBJ1-4	-	TRBD1	CASSLRDSLNEKLFF	TGCGCCAGCAGCCTACGGGACAGCCTTAATGAAAAACTGTTTTTT
TRBV12-2	TRBJ1-6	-	-	CASRRDTRWNSPLHF	TGTGCAAGTCGCCGGGACACCCGGTGGAATTCACCCCTCCACTTT
TRBV4-1	TRBJ2-7	once	-	CASSQAVPQSASDYEQYF	TGCGCCAGCAGCCAAGCGGTACCCCAATCGGCTAGCGACTACGAGCAGTACTTC
TRBV27	TRBJ1-5	-	-	CASSSEGLSNQPQHF	TGTGCCAGCAGTTCCGAGGGACTTAGCAATCAGCCCCAGCATTTT
TRBV11-3	TRBJ1-6	-	-	CASSHGQSLPGRSPLHF	TGTGCCAGCAGCCACGGACAGTCCCTACCCGGGCGTTCACCCCTCCACTTT
TRBV27	TRBJ1-4	-	-	CASSLNRAGEKLFF	TGTGCCAGCAGTTTAAATCGGGCGGGGGAAAAACTGTTTTTT
TRBV9	TRBJ2-1	-	TRBD2	CASSASGGRSSYNEQFF	TGTGCCAGCAGCGCTAGCGGGGGGAGGAGCTCCTACAATGAGCAGTTCTTC
TRBV5-1	TRBJ1-6	once	-	CASSLTAAGDDYNSPLHF	TGCGCCAGCTCCCTAACGGCCGCAGGGGACGATTATAATTCACCCCTCCACTTT
TRBV15	TRBJ2-1	-	TRBD1	CATSEVRSTGVVQFF	TGTGCCACCAGCGAGGTTCGGTCAACAGGGGTGGTGCAGTTCTTC
TRBV7-9	TRBJ2-1	once	TRBD2	CASSFAGLAGTYNEQFF	TGTGCCAGCAGCTTTGCAGGACTAGCGGGAACCTACAATGAGCAGTTCTTC
TRBV6-1	TRBJ1-5	-	-	CASKEASSNQPQHF	TGTGCCAGTAAGGAAGCGTCGAGCAATCAGCCCCAGCATTTT
TRBV11-2	TRBJ2-7	-	-	CASSLGLYYEQYF	TGTGCCAGCAGCTTAGGCCTCTACTACGAGCAGTACTTC
TRBV30	TRBJ1-5	-	-	CASNGVKTISSNQPQHF	TGTGCTTCGAACGGGGTCAAGACGATAAGTAGCAATCAGCCCCAGCATTTT
TRBV7-9	TRBJ2-7	-	-	CASSFEDSSYEQYF	TGTGCCAGCAGCTTCGAGGACAGCTCCTACGAGCAGTACTTC
TRBV5-1	TRBJ2-1	-	TRBD2	CASSLDGGRGNEQFF	TGCGCCAGCAGCTTGGATGGCGGGAGGGGCAATGAGCAGTTCTTC
TRBV7-9	TRBJ1-2	-	TRBD1	CASSLGTGADYGYTF	TGTGCCAGCAGCTTAGGGACAGGGGCTGACTATGGCTACACCTTC
TRBV6-1	TRBJ2-6	once	-	CASRAGSGANVLTF	TGTGCCAGCAGGGCAGGCTCTGGGGCCAACGTCCTGACTTTC
TRBV28	TRBJ2-7	-	-	CASSLNRAYEQYF	TGTGCCAGCAGTTTAAACAGAGCCTACGAGCAGTACTTC
TRBV5-1	TRBJ2-1	once	-	CASSLGTTYYNEQFF	TGCGCCAGCAGCTTGGGGACTACTTACTACAATGAGCAGTTCTTC
TRBV16	TRBJ2-5	-	TRBD1	CASSQTTGVETQYF	TGTGCCAGCAGCCAAACGACAGGGGTGGAGACCCAGTACTTC
TRBV27	TRBJ2-7	-	TRBD1	CASNRGGHEQYF	TGTGCCAGCAACAGGGGCGGCCACGAGCAGTACTTC
TRBV27	TRBJ1-4	once	-	CASGGLNEKLFF	TGTGCCAGCGGCGGGCTTAATGAAAAACTGTTTTTT
TRBV7-2	TRBJ2-1	-	TRBD1	CASSRDRGRNEQFF	TGTGCCAGCAGCCGGGACAGGGGGCGGAATGAGCAGTTCTTC
TRBV9	TRBJ2-1	-	-	CASSVSQGSNYNEQFF	TGTGCCAGCAGCGTTAGTCAGGGGTCGAACTACAATGAGCAGTTCTTC
TRBV6-4	TRBJ2-1	-	TRBD1	CASSAWDRATGEQFF	TGTGCCAGCAGTGCTTGGGACAGGGCCACGGGTGAGCAGTTCTTC